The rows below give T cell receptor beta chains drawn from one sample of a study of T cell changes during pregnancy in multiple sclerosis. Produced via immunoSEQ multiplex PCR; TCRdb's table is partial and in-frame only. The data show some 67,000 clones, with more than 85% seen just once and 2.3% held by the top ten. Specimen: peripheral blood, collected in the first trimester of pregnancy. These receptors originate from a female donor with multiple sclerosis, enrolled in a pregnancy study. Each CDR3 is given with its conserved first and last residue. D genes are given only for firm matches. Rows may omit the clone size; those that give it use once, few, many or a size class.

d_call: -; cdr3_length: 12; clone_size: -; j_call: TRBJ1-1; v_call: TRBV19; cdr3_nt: TGTGCCAGTAGCACACAGACCACTGAAGCTTTCTTT; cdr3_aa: CASSTQTTEAFF
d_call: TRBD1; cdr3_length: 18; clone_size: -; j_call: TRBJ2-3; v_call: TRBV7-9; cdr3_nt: TGTGCCAGCAGCTTAGACTCCGGGACAGGGATCTTTGGAGATACGCAGTATTTT; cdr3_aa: CASSLDSGTGIFGDTQYF
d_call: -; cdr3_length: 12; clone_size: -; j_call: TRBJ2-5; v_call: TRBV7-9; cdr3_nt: TGTGCCAGCAGCTTAGGGGACTCTAAAAGGTACTTC; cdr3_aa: CASSLGDSKRYF
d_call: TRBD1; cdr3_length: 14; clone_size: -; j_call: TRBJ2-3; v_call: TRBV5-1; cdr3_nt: TGCGCCAGCAGCCAAGAGGGGGCCATCAATACGCAGTATTTT; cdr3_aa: CASSQEGAINTQYF
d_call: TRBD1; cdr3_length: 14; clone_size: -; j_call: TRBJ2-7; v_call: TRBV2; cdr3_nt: TGTGCCAGCAGTGTGACAGGGAACTCCTACGAGCAGTACTTC; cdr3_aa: CASSVTGNSYEQYF
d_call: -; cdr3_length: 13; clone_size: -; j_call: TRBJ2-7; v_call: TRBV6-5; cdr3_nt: TGTGCCAGCAATAACGGGGTCGGCGGGGAGCAGTACTTC; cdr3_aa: CASNNGVGGEQYF
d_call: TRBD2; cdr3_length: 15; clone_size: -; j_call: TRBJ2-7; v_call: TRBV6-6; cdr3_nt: TGTGCCAGCAGTTACTCCAACCTAGCGGGTAACGAGCAGTACTTC; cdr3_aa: CASSYSNLAGNEQYF
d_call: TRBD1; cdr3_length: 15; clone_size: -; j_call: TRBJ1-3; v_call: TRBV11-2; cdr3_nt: TGTGCCAGCAGCTCGGACAGGCGATCGGGAAACACCATATATTTT; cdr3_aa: CASSSDRRSGNTIYF
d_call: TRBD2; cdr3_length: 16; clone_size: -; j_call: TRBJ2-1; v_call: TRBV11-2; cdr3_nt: TGTGCCAGCAGCTTCCCCGGGGAGGGGATGGCCAATGAGCAGTTCTTC; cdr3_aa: CASSFPGEGMANEQFF
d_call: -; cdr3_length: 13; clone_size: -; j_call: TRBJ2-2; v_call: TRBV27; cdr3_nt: TGTGCCACCAAAGGGAGGAACACCGGGGAGCTGTTTTTT; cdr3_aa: CATKGRNTGELFF
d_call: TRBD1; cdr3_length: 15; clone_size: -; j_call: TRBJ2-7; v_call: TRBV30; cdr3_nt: TGTGCCTGGAGGAACACCGGGACAGGGGCCTACGAGCAGTACTTC; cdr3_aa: CAWRNTGTGAYEQYF
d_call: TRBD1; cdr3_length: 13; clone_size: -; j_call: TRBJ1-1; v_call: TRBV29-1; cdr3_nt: TGCAGCGTTACCTCAGGGGGCCTCGCTGAAGCTTTCTTT; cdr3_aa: CSVTSGGLAEAFF
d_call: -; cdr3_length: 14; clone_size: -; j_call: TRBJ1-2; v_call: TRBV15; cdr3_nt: TGTGCCACCAGCAAGGTCAGGGTATATGATGGCTACACCTTC; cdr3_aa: CATSKVRVYDGYTF
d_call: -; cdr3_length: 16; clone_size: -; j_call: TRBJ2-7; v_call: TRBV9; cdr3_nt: TGTGCCAGCAGCAACAAATTGGGGGCGGGAGAGGACGAGCAGTACTTC; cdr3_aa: CASSNKLGAGEDEQYF
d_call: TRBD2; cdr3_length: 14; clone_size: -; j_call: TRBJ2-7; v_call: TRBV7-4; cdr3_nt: TGTGCCAGCAGCCTAGGACTAGTTCTCCACGAGCAGTACTTC; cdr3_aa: CASSLGLVLHEQYF
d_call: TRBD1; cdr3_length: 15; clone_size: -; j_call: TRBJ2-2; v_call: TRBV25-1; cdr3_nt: TGTGCCAGCAGGCCGGACAGGCCGAACACCGGGGAGCTGTTTTTT; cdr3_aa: CASRPDRPNTGELFF
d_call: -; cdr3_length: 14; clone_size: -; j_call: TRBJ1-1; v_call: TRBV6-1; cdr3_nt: TGTGCCAGCAGTTTGGGACAACTGAACACTGAAGCTTTCTTT; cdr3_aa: CASSLGQLNTEAFF
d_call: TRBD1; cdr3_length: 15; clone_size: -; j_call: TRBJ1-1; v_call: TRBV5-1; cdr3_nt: TGCGCCAGCAGCTTGGCTCAGACAGGGAGAACTGAAGCTTTCTTT; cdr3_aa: CASSLAQTGRTEAFF
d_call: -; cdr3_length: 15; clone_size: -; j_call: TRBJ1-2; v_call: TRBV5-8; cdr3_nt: TGTGCCAGCAGCTCCTTACAGGGACCCCACTATGGCTACACCTTC; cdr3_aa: CASSSLQGPHYGYTF
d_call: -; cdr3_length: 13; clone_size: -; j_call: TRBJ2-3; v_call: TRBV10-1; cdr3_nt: TGCGCCAGCAGTGAGACAGGGACCGATACGCAGTATTTT; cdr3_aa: CASSETGTDTQYF
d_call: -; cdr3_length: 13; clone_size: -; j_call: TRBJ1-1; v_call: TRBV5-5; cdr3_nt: TGTGCCAGCAGCTTGGTGGGGCCGTACGAAGCTTTCTTT; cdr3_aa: CASSLVGPYEAFF
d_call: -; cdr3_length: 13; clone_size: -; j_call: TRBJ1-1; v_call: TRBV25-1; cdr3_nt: TGTGCCAGCAGTGACGGGGAGAGAACTGAAGCTTTCTTT; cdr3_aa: CASSDGERTEAFF
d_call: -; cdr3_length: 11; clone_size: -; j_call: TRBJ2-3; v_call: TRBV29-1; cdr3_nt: TGCAGCGTTGAGGGCCCAGATACGCAGTATTTT; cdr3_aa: CSVEGPDTQYF
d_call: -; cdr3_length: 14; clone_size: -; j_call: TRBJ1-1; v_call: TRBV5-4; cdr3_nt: TGTGCCAGCAGCTTGGACGGGGTGGACACTGAAGCTTTCTTT; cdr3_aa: CASSLDGVDTEAFF
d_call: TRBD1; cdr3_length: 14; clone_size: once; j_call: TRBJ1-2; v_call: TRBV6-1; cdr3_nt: TGTGCCAGCAGCTACAGGGGGCGCTCCTATGGCTACACCTTC; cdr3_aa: CASSYRGRSYGYTF
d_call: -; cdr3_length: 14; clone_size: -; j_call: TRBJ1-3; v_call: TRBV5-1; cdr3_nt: TGCGCCAGCAGCTTCGGAGGGGCTGGAAACACCATATATTTT; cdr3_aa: CASSFGGAGNTIYF
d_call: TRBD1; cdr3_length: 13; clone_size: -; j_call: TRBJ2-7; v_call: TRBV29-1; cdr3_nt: TGCAGCGTTGAAGGGGACAGACCCTACGAGCAGTACTTC; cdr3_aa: CSVEGDRPYEQYF
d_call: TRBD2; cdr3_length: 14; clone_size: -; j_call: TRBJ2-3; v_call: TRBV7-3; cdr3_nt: TGTGCCAGCAGCACCAGCGGGGGTGCAGATACGCAGTATTTT; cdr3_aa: CASSTSGGADTQYF
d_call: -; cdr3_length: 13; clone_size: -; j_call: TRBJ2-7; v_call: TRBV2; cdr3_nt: TGTGCCAGCAGGGAAGAAGTCCAGGTTAAGCAGTACTTC; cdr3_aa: CASREEVQVKQYF
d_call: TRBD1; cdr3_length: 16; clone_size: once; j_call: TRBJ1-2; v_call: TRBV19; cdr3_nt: TGTGCCAGTAGCAGCCGGGCGGGACAGGGCGGATATGGCTACACCTTC; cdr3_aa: CASSSRAGQGGYGYTF
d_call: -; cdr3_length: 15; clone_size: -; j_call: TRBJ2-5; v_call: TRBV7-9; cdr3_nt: TGTGCCAGCAGCTTAGAGTTGGCAGTACAAGAGACCCAGTACTTC; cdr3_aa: CASSLELAVQETQYF
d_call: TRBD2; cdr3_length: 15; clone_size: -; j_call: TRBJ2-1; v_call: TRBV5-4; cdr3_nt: TGTGCCAGCAGCTTGGAGCGGGGGCCCCAGGATGAGCAGTTCTTC; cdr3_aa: CASSLERGPQDEQFF